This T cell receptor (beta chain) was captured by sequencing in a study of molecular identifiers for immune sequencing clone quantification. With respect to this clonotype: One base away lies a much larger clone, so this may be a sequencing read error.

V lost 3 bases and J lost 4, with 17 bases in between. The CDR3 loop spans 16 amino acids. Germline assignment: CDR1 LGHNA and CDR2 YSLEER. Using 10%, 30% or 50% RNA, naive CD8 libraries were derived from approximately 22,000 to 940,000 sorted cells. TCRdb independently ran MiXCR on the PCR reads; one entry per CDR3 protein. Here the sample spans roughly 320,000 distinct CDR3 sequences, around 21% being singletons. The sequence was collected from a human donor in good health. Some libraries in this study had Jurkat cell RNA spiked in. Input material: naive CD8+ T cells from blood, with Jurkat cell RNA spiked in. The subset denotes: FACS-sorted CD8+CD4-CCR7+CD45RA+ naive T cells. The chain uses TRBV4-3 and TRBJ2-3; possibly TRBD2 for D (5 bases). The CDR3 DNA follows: TGCGCCAGCAGCCAGGGAGCGGCAGGATCTCCAGATACGCAGTATTTT. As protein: CASSQGAAGSPDTQYF.